This TCR beta chain was identified during a study of control samples from healthy donors and cancer patients. The V end lost 0 bases, the J end lost 4 bases, and 10 bases lay between the germline ends. CDR3 length: 14 amino acids. Looked up from germline, CDR1 is SEHNR and CDR2 is FQNEAQ (reference sequence). TCRdb keeps only in-frame clones here, not all; method: immunoSEQ multiplex PCR. The sample yields 130,000 or so clones, around 94% seen once. This chain joins TRBV7-9 and TRBJ2-7; D may be TRBD1 (5 bases). Sequenced input: blood. The sequence derives from a man aged 35 to 55 in good health. CDR3 loop: CASSLAGPQYEQYF. In DNA form, the CDR3 reads TGTGCCAGCAGCTTAGCGGGGCCACAATACGAGCAGTACTTC.